This TCR beta chain comes out of a study of cytomegalovirus exposure and HLA in healthy donors. Overall study findings and caveats: Prediction of most subjects' HLA-A and HLA-B alleles by TCR beta sequences was reportedly accurate.

Losses at the gene ends were 5 bases for V and 0 bases for J; bases not matched to a gene: 4. Germline values: CDR1 MDHEN, CDR2 SYDVKM. The CDR3 length is 15 residues. In the PCR, 60 Vbeta and 13 Jbeta primers were used. Libraries were prepared by immunoSEQ multiplex PCR; TCRdb keeps only in-frame clonotypes and omits some of them. The data contain 80,000 to 100,000 clones, around 77% of them singletons. Regarding this clone: Its antigen remains unidentified.

The sequence was collected from a man between 40 and 49 years old in good health and CMV-seronegative. Source material: PBMCs. The J gene is TRBJ2-4, the V gene TRBV28; 7 positions agree with TRBD1. CDR3 loop: CASSPGQRAKNIQYF. The CDR3 bases are TGTGCCAGCAGTCCGGGACAGCGAGCCAAAAACATTCAGTACTTC.